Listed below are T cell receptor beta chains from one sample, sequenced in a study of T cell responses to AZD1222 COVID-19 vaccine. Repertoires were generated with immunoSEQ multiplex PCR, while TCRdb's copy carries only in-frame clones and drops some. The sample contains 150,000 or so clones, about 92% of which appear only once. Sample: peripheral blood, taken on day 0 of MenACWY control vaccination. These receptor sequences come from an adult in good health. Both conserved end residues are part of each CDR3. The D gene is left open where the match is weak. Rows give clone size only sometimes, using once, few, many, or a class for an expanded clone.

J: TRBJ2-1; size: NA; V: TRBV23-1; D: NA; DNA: TGCGCCAGCAGCCCGACTAGAGATGAGCAGTTCTTC; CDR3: CASSPTRDEQFF
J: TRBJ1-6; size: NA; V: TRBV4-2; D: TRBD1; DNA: TGTGCCAGCAGCCAAGTTACAGGGGTTAATTCACCCCTCCACTTT; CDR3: CASSQVTGVNSPLHF
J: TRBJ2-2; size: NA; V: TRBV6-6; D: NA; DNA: TGTGCCAGCACCGTGCAGGGGAACACCGGGGAGCTGTTTTTT; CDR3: CASTVQGNTGELFF
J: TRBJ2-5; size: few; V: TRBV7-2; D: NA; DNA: TGTGCCAGCAGCTTAGCCAGGGAGCGAGAGACCCAGTACTTC; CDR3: CASSLARERETQYF
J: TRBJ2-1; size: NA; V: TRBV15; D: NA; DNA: TGTGCCACCAGCAGGACCCGGGTCGACACTAATGAGCGGTTCTTC; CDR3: CATSRTRVDTNERFF
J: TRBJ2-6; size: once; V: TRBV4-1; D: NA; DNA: TGCGCCAGCTCAGGTGGGGTTGGGGCCAACGTCCTGACTTTC; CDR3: CASSGGVGANVLTF
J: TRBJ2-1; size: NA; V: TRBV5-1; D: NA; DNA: TGCGCCAGCAGCTTGAGCGGACCCTACAATGAGCAGTTCTTC; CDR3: CASSLSGPYNEQFF
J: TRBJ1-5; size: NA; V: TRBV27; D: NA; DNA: TGTGCCAGCAGTTTAGGGAATACTGGGCAGCCCCAGCATTTT; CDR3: CASSLGNTGQPQHF
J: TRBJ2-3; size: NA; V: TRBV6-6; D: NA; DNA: TGTGCCAGCAGTTGGGATGCGAATACGCAGTATTTT; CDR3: CASSWDANTQYF
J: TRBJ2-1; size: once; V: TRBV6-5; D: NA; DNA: TGTGCCAGCAGTTACTCCGAGCGGAGCTCCTACAATGAGCAGTTCTTC; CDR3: CASSYSERSSYNEQFF
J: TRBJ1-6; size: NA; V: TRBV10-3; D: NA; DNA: TGTGCCATCAGTGAGTCGGGGAATTCACCCCTCCACTTT; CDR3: CAISESGNSPLHF
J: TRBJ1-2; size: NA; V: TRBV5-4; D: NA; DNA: TGTGCCAGCAGCTTGGAAGGGAGCTATGGCTACACCTTC; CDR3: CASSLEGSYGYTF
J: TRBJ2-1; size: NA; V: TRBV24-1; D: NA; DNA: TGTGCCACCAGTGATCTCAACGGGGACTCTGAGGGGGAGCAGTTCTTC; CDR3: CATSDLNGDSEGEQFF
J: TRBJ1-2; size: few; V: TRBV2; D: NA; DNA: TGTGCCAGCAGTGAGGGACCCCGCTATGGCTACACCTTC; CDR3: CASSEGPRYGYTF
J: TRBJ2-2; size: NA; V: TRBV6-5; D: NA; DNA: TGTGCCAGCATTGGACAGCCGAACACCGGGGAGCTGTTTTTT; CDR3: CASIGQPNTGELFF
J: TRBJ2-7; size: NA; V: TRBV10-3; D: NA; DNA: TGTGCCATCATGGGTACGGGAGAACCCTACGAGCAGTACTTC; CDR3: CAIMGTGEPYEQYF
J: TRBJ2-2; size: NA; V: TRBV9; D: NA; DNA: TGTGCCAGCACGGGGCTTGCGAACACCGGGGAGCTGTTTTTT; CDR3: CASTGLANTGELFF
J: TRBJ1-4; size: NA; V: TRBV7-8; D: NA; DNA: TGTGCCAGCAGCCCGAGCATTACAACTAATGAAAAACTGTTTTTT; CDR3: CASSPSITTNEKLFF
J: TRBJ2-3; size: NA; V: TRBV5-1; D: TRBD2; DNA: TGCGCCAGCAGCCCCCCTCTAGCGGGGGGGCCTGAAGATACGCAGTATTTT; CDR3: CASSPPLAGGPEDTQYF
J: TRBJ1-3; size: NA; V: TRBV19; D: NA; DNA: TGTGCCAGCCAGCCGTACAGGGACTCTGGAAACACCATATATTTT; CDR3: CASQPYRDSGNTIYF
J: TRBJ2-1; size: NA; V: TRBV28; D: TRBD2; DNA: TGTGCCAGCACAGTTAGCGGGAGACCGAATGAGCAGTTCTTC; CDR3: CASTVSGRPNEQFF
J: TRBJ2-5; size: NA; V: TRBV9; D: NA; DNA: TGTGCCAGCAGCCGGACAGCTTTTAACCAAGAGACCCAGTACTTC; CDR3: CASSRTAFNQETQYF
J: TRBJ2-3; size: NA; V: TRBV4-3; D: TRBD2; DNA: TGCGCCAGCAGCCAAGCGAGTCAGCGGGGGGGCCGTTCAGATACGCAGTATTTT; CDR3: CASSQASQRGGRSDTQYF
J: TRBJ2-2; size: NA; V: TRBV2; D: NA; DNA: TGTGCCAGCACCGCCGGATGGGGGACCGGGGAGCTGTTTTTT; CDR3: CASTAGWGTGELFF
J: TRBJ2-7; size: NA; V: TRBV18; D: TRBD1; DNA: TGTGCCAGCTCACCTACCGGGACAGTGCACTACGAGCAGTACTTC; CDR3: CASSPTGTVHYEQYF
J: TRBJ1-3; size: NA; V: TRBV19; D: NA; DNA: TGTGCCAGTAGTCCGGACAGCTACTCTGGAAACACCATATATTTT; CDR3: CASSPDSYSGNTIYF
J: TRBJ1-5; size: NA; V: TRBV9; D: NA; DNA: TGTGCCAGCAGCGTAGGAGGAGCCCCGCAGCCCCAGCATTTT; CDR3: CASSVGGAPQPQHF
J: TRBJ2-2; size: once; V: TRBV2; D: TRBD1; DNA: TGTGCCAGCAGCCTAAGACAGGGGTACCCGACCGGGGAGCTGTTTTTT; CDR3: CASSLRQGYPTGELFF
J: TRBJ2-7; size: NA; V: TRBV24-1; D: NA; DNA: TGTGCCACCAGTGCATGGGACAACCACTACGAGCAGTACTTC; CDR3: CATSAWDNHYEQYF
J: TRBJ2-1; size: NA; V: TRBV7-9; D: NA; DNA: TGTGCCAGCAGCCGCAAGGTAGGGGGGGAGCAGTTCTTC; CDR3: CASSRKVGGEQFF
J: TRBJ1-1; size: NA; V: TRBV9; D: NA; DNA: TGTGCCAGCAGCGGCGGACGCCACACTGAAGCTTTCTTT; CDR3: CASSGGRHTEAFF
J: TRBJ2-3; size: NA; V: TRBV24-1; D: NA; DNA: TGTGCCACCAGTGAAATGGGGACCTACACAGATACGCAGTATTTT; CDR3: CATSEMGTYTDTQYF
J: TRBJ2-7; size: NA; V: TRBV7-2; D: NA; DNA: TGTGCCAGCAGCTTAGCCAGGAGCGGCGAGCAGTACTTC; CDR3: CASSLARSGEQYF
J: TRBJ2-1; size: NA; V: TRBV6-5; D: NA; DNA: TGTGCCAGCAGTTTTCGACACTACAATGAGCAGTTCTTC; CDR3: CASSFRHYNEQFF
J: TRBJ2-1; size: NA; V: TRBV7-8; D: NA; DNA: TGTGCCAGCAGCTCTATGTGGAATTCCTACAATGAGCAGTTCTTC; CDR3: CASSSMWNSYNEQFF
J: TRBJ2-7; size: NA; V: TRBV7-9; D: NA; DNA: TGTGCCAGCAGCTTAGGCCAAAGCTCCTACGAGCAGTACTTC; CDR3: CASSLGQSSYEQYF
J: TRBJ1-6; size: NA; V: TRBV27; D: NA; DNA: TGTGCCAGCAGTATGCCAGGAGTGGCTGAATCACCCCTCCACTTT; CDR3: CASSMPGVAESPLHF
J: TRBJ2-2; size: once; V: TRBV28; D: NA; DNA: TGTGCCAGCAGTTTTACCGGGGAGCTGTTTTTT; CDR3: CASSFTGELFF
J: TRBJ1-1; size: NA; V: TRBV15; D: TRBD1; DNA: TGTGCCACCAGCAACCGGGACAGGCCAGCTGAAGCTTTCTTT; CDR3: CATSNRDRPAEAFF
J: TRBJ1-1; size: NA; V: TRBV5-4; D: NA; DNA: TGTGCCAGCAGCCTCAGAGGGGGGCGAGACACTGAAGCTTTCTTT; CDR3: CASSLRGGRDTEAFF
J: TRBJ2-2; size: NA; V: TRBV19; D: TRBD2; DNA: TGTGCCAGTAGTATGACTAGCGTCGCCGGGGAGCTGTTTTTT; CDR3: CASSMTSVAGELFF
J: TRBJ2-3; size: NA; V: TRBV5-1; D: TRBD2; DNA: TGCGCCAGCAGCTTGGGACGACTAGCGGGGGTCTCTCCAACCTCAGATACGCAGTATTTT; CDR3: CASSLGRLAGVSPTSDTQYF
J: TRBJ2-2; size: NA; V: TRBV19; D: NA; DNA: TGTGCCAGTAGAGGACCATTGAACACCGGGGAGCTGTTTTTT; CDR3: CASRGPLNTGELFF
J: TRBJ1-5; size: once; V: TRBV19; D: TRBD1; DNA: TGTGCCAGCCGACAGGGTTTTCAGCCCCAGCATTTT; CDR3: CASRQGFQPQHF
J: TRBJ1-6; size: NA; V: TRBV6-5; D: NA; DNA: TGTGCCAGCAGTTACTCGAATTCCGGGTACGGTTCACCCCTCCACTTT; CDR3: CASSYSNSGYGSPLHF
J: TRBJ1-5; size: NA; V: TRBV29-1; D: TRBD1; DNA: TGCAGCGCTGGACAGGGTATGGATCAGCCCCAGCATTTT; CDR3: CSAGQGMDQPQHF
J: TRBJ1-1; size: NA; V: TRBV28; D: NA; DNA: TGTGCCAGCAATGCGAACACTGAAGCTTTCTTT; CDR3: CASNANTEAFF
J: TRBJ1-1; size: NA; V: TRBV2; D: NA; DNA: TGTGCCAGCATTGGGGACTCATGGGATACTGAAGCTTTCTTT; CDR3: CASIGDSWDTEAFF
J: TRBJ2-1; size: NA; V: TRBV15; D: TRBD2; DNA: TGTGCCACCAGCAGAGAGGAGACACTAGCGGGAGAGAGGGGGATGGCCTACAATGAGCAGTTCTTC; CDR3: CATSREETLAGERGMAYNEQFF
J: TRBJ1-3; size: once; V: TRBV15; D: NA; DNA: TGTGCCACCAGCGCCGACTCTGGAAACACCATATATTTT; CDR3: CATSADSGNTIYF
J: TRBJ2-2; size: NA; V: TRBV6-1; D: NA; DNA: TGTGCCAGCAGTGACAGGGACACCGGGGAGCTGTTTTTT; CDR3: CASSDRDTGELFF
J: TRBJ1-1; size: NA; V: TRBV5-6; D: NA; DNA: TGTGCCAGCAGCGTAACAGGGTTTCCGGAAGCTTTCTTT; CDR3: CASSVTGFPEAFF
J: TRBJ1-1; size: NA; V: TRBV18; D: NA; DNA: TGTGCCAGCTCACCATCGACAGGAGCGAACACTGAAGCTTTCTTT; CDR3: CASSPSTGANTEAFF